The 19 T cell receptor beta chains in this list originate from one sample, sequenced in a study of vaccination and CD4 T cells after COVID-19 (dated by TCRdb to about 2022). Libraries were built with PCR. Sequenced using an Illumina iSeq 100. At the Johns Hopkins FTIC core, DNA from the cultured CD4+ T cells underwent TCR sequencing with the Oncomine TCR Beta short-read assay. The public reads were reanalyzed by TCRdb: fastp trimming at Q25, MiXCR alignment, in-frame beta chains only. All rows with the same CDR3 protein become a single entry with the most common DNA and genes. For this sample the table gives 12,000 to 15,000 distinct CDR3 sequences, of which roughly 30% were detected only once. 7% to 10% of the sample belongs to the ten largest clones. These TCRs are of unknown antigen specificity. This specimen's treatment or condition label, per the study, means: roughly 10-day PBMC culture with coronavirus spike peptide pools or control peptides (ViraFEST assay).

Sequences were obtained from CD4+ T cells from blood, cultured in vitro. Receptor source: a human donor who had recovered from COVID-19.

The chain combines TRBV7-9 with TRBJ1-5; D is uncertain. There are 14 residues in the CDR3. Trimming took 4 bases from V and 2 from J, leaving 9 bases between them. CDR1 is SEHNR, CDR2 FQNEAQ, per germline (reference sequence). The CDR3 is CASSSVEGNQPQHF. As DNA, the CDR3 is TGTGCCAGCAGCTCCGTGGAGGGCAATCAGCCCCAGCATTTT.

This clonotype was recorded a few times. The V gene is TRBV7-2, the J gene TRBJ2-5; no clear D. V lost 3 bases, J lost 5 bases, and 7 bases lay in between. This CDR3 contains 12 residues. From germline, CDR1 is SGHTA and CDR2 FQGNSA. CDR3 DNA: TGTGCCAGCAGCTTCGGTCGGGAGACCCAGTACTTC. Amino acid sequence: CASSFGRETQYF.

V is TRBV6-5 and J is TRBJ2-5; weak D call: TRBD1 (5 bases). The germline CDR1 and CDR2 sequences are MNHEY and SVGAGI. V lost 2 bases and J 4 bases, leaving 8 bases between the germline ends. The CDR3 extends over 13 amino acids. The CDR3 is CASSYRGTETQYF. Here the CDR3 DNA reads TGTGCCAGCAGTTACAGGGGAACAGAGACCCAGTACTTC.

A word on this clonotype: Its ends do not fully match the called genes, so a read error is possible. V is TRBV7-7 and J is TRBJ2-5; possibly TRBD2 for D (5 bases). CDR3 length: 13 amino acids. CDR1 SSHAT and CDR2 FNYEAQ come from the germline V gene (reference sequence). The CDR3 bases are TGTGCTAGCAGCCCGGACTTCCAAGAGACCCAGTACTTC. The encoded protein is CASSPDFQETQYF. The whole variable domain, remainder taken from reference TRBV7-7 and TRBJ2-5, is GAGVSQSPRYKVTKRGQDVTLRCDPISSHATLYWYQQALGQGPEFLTYFNYEAQPDKSGLPSDRFSAERPEGSISTLTIQRTEQRDSAMYRCASSPDFQETQYFGPGTRLLVL.

V and J are TRBV12-5 and TRBJ1-5; 7 bases are shared with TRBD1. The CDR3 is 15 amino acids. Germline V CDR1 and CDR2: LGHNT, FRNRAP. Germline trimming cut 3 bases from V and 0 bases from J; bases unmatched to any gene: 2. CDR3 nucleotides: TGTGCTAGTGGTTTAGGGGGCGTTAGCAATCAGCCCCAGCATTTT. It specifies CASGLGGVSNQPQHF.

This clonotype was detected only a few times. The chain couples TRBV19 to TRBJ1-3; D possibly corresponds to TRBD1 (5 bases). Germline V lookup: CDR1 LNHDA, CDR2 SQIVND (reference sequence). The V and J ends lost 5 bases and 4 bases respectively, with 15 bases between them. The CDR3 is 15 residues long. The CDR3 reads CASSPTDNSGNTIYF. Here the CDR3 DNA reads TGTGCCAGTAGTCCCACGGACAATTCAGGAAACACCATATATTTT.

The chain uses TRBV6-5 and TRBJ2-1, with 16 bases lining up with TRBD2. This CDR3 has 16 amino acids. Germline values: CDR1 MNHEY, CDR2 SVGAGI. Trimming removed 0 bases from V and 14 bases from J; junction bases left unmatched: 7. The DNA of the CDR3 is TGTGCCAGCAGTTACTCGACGGGACTAGCGGGGGGGCAGGAGTTCTTC. This encodes CASSYSTGLAGGQEFF.

The chain links TRBV7-8 to TRBJ1-4; D gene uncertain. V lost 4 bases, J lost 4 bases, and 19 bases lay in between. The CDR3 covers 17 residues. Germline assignment: CDR1 SGHVS and CDR2 FQNEAQ. The CDR3 DNA is TGTGCCAGCAGCTCCCCCAGCTTAGGCGGGTTTAATGAAAAACTGTTTTTT. Protein product: CASSSPSLGGFNEKLFF.

This clonotype has just a few counts. V is TRBV27 and J is TRBJ2-7; TRBD1 matches at 10 bases. The CDR3 consists of 15 residues. Germline V lookup: CDR1 MNHEY, CDR2 SMNVEV (reference sequence). Trimming cost V 7 bases and J 4 bases; bases outside gene matches: 10. The CDR3 bases are TGTGCCAGCACCCTCCAGTCGGGACAGGGGTACGAGCAGTACTTC. It codes for CASTLQSGQGYEQYF.

This clonotype has more than one count but fewer than ten. The rearrangement links TRBV4-1 to TRBJ1-2; tentative D call: TRBD1 (5 bases). The CDR3 is 14 amino acids. Germline-derived CDR1 and CDR2 are MGHRA and YSYEKL. V shed 1 base and J shed 8 bases, with 14 bases lying between them. The DNA for the CDR3 is TGCGCCAGCAGCCAAGTTCTGGGGGTAGGGGGCTACACCTTC. It is translated as CASSQVLGVGGYTF.

This clonotype has just a few counts. The chain links TRBV20-1 to TRBJ1-1; D gene unclear. Germline loops: CDR1 DFQATT, CDR2 SNEGSKA (reference sequence). Trimming left V 8 bases short and J 3 bases short, with 19 bases between. The CDR3 is 14 amino acids. CDR3 residues: CSSTPPAGYTEAFF. CDR3 nucleotides: TGCAGTTCCACGCCCCCGGCAGGATACACTGAAGCTTTCTTT.

This clonotype was picked up one time. The CDR3 spells CASSLNRALAGPYEQYF. The CDR3 DNA reads as TGTGCCAGCAGTTTAAACAGGGCCCTTGCGGGCCCCTACGAGCAGTACTTC. The V call is TRBV12-3 or TRBV12-4, the J call TRBJ2-7, with a tentative D call TRBD1 (6 bases). Trimming cost V 2 bases and J 2 bases, with 19 bases left between them. There are 17 residues in the CDR3.

By sample fraction, this clonotype is medium-sized. The CDR3 loop reads CASSLPPGYGYTF. CDR3 nucleotides: TGTGCCAGCAGCTTACCCCCTGGGTATGGCTACACCTTC. The chain has TRBV7-9 and TRBJ1-2; D is unclear. This CDR3 has 13 residues. From germline, CDR1 is SEHNR and CDR2 FQNEAQ (reference sequence). Trimming removed 2 bases from V and 5 bases from J, with 9 bases in between.

The rearrangement links TRBV29-1 to TRBJ2-3; D gene uncertain. Trimming took 4 bases from V and 6 from J, leaving 11 bases between them. The CDR3 runs 12 residues. The germline CDR1 and CDR2 sequences are SQVTM and ANQGSEA. The CDR3 region has the DNA TGCAGCGTTGTGGTCCTCGGGGATACGCAGTATTTT. Its protein is CSVVVLGDTQYF.

In this sample, this clonotype turned up a few times. The chain couples TRBV6-1 to TRBJ2-7, with 15 bases aligning to TRBD2. Looked up from germline, CDR1 is MNHNS and CDR2 is SASEGT. The V and J ends lost 10 bases and 2 bases, in that order; junction bases with no gene match: 9. The CDR3 contains 16 residues. The CDR3 region is CATTRGLAGGAYEQYF. The CDR3 DNA sequence: TGTGCCACCACCCGCGGACTAGCGGGGGGGGCCTACGAGCAGTACTTC.

This clonotype was counted between two and nine times. The chain has TRBV4-3 and TRBJ1-2; no reliable D call. V lost 2 bases and J lost 12, with 16 bases in between. This CDR3 region has 13 residues. The germline gives CDR1 LGHNA, CDR2 YSLEER. The DNA of the CDR3 is TGCGCCAGCAGCCAACCCAGAGACACGATTCACACCTTC. Translated: CASSQPRDTIHTF.

This clonotype was seen a few times. The chain carries TRBV5-1 and TRBJ1-1, with D perhaps matching TRBD1 (6 bases). This CDR3 comprises 12 residues. CDR1 and CDR2 (germline): SGHRS, YFSETQ. V shed 3 bases and J shed 4 bases, with 7 bases lying between them. The CDR3 is CASSSQGTEAFF. CDR3 sequence (DNA): TGCGCCAGCAGCTCACAGGGCACTGAAGCTTTCTTT.

V usage is TRBV11-3 and J usage is TRBJ2-2, with D tentatively TRBD1 (6 bases). The CDR3 length is 13 residues. Germline lookup yields CDR1 SGHNT and CDR2 YENEEA. The V end lost 3 bases, the J end lost 6 bases, and 8 bases lay between the germline ends. CDR3 coding DNA: TGTGCCAGCAGCTTCGACAGGTCCGGGGAGCTGTTTTTT. This codes for CASSFDRSGELFF.

This sequence joins TRBV12-3 or TRBV12-4 and TRBJ2-7; 9 nucleotides match TRBD2. This CDR3 has 16 amino acids. V was pared by 4 bases and J by 2 bases, with 9 bases of the junction left unmatched. The CDR3 here is CASSSPRRGGTYEQYF. For the CDR3, the DNA is TGTGCCAGCAGTTCCCCCCGGCGGGGGGGCACCTACGAGCAGTACTTC.